This T cell receptor (beta chain) was found in a study of blood T cells in healthy people across ages. Study-wide points: Possibly confounding the expanded clonotype changes was the fact that donor CMV status was unknown.

Sample-barcoded 5' priming and a J-beta primer mix drove a second PCR of about 7 to 11 cycles. Carrying 12 random nucleotides, a template-switch adaptor labeled each individual cDNA molecule. Each CDR3 protein gets one entry after TCRdb re-called the 5' RACE reads with MiXCR. The table records under 2 million distinct CDR3 sequences, around 35% of them present only once. Trimming removed 9 bases from V and 0 bases from J, with 10 bases in between. The CDR3 runs to 14 residues. CDR1 and CDR2 (germline): KGHDR, SFDVKD. There are a few counts of this clonotype. Its antigen is undetermined. The chain combines TRBV24-1 with TRBJ2-2; no clear D. The sequence came from a woman in her thirties in good health. Material for sequencing was blood. The chain's CDR3 is CATLTDANTGELFF. The CDR3 region has the DNA TGTGCCACCTTGACCGACGCGAACACCGGGGAGCTGTTTTTT.